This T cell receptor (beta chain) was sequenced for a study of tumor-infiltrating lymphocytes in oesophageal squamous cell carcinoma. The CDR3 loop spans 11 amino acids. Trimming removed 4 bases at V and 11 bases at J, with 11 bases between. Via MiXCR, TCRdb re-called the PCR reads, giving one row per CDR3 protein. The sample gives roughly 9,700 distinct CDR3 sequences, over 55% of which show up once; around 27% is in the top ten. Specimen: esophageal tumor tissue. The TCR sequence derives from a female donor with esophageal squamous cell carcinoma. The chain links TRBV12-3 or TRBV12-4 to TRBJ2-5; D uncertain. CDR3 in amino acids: CASSSGRLQYF. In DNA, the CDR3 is TGTGCCAGCAGTTCGGGTCGGTTGCAGTACTTC.